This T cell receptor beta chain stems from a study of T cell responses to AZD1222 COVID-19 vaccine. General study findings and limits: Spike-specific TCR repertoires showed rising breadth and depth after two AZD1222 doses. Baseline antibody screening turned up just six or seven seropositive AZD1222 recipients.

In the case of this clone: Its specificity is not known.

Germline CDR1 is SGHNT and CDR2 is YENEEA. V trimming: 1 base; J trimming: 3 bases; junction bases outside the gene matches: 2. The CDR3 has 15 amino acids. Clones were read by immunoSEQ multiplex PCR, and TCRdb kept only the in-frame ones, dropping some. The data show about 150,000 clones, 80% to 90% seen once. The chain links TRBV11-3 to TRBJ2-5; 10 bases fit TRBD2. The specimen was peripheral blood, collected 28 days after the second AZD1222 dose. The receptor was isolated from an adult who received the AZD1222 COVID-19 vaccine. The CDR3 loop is CASSLGTSGKETQYF. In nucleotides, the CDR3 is TGTGCCAGCAGCTTAGGGACTAGCGGAAAAGAGACCCAGTACTTC.